Listed here are 9 T cell receptor beta chains from one sample, sequenced in a study of PD-1 blockade in classical Hodgkin lymphoma. TCRdb's table, derived via immunoSEQ multiplex PCR, lists solely in-frame clones and lacks some. The sample has 20,000 to 25,000 clones; more than 75% are singletons. Time point meaning: cycle 4 day 1 (C4D1), after more than five weeks of nivolumab. Each patient relapsed following autologous stem cell transplantation, and prior brentuximab vedotin exposure differed. The sequences come from peripheral blood mononuclear cells (PBMCs), collected before the fourth cycle of nivolumab. The receptors stem from a human donor with classical Hodgkin lymphoma.

V usage is TRBV28 and J usage is TRBJ2-5; D unclear. Germline V gives CDR1 MDHEN, CDR2 SYDVKM. This CDR3 contains 12 residues. Trimming stripped 2 bases from V and 7 bases from J, with 8 bases between. The CDR3: CASSLVRWTQYF. The CDR3 DNA reads as TGTGCCAGCAGTTTAGTCAGGTGGACCCAGTACTTC.

The rearrangement links TRBV5-1 to TRBJ1-5; no clear D. The germline V gene has CDR1 SGHRS and CDR2 YFSETQ. Trimming left V 3 bases short and J 0 bases short, with 4 bases between. The CDR3 is 13 amino acids. The CDR3 DNA follows: TGCGCCAGCAGCTGGGGTAGCAATCAGCCCCAGCATTTT. Amino acids: CASSWGSNQPQHF.

The sample holds one count of this clone. The chain recombines TRBV25-1 with TRBJ1-1; D possibly corresponds to TRBD1 (5 bases). Trimming took 3 bases from V and 4 from J, leaving 15 bases between them. There are 15 residues in the CDR3. Germline lookup yields CDR1 MGHDK and CDR2 SYGVNS. CDR3 sequence (DNA): TGTGCCAGCAGTGATACGGCAGGGAGTGGCACTGAAGCTTTCTTT. This sequence encodes CASSDTAGSGTEAFF.

The V call is TRBV4-2, the J call TRBJ2-5; possible D gene TRBD2, 6 bases. The V and J ends lost 0 bases and 5 bases respectively, with 10 bases between them. Germline assignment: CDR1 LGHNA and CDR2 YNFKEQ. This CDR3 comprises 14 residues. This chain's CDR3 is CASSQDSGGETQYF. CDR3 DNA sequence: TGTGCCAGCAGCCAAGATAGTGGAGGGGAGACCCAGTACTTC.

Comment on this clone: At one of its ends the junction is not consistent with the germline gene, which may arise from a read error. This same CDR3 is encoded by further DNA sequences in the sample. The V gene is TRBV28, the J gene TRBJ2-7, with a possible D match to TRBD1 (6 bases). Germline CDR1 MDHEN, CDR2 SYDVKM. CDR3 size: 18 residues. Here the CDR3 reads CASSQTTYRVIDDYEQYF. CDR3 nucleotide sequence: TGCGCCAGCAGTCAGACGACATACAGGGTAATTGACGACTACGAGCAGTACTTC.

The chain links TRBV6-4 to TRBJ2-3; no reliable D call. V was trimmed by 2 bases and J by 2 bases, leaving 5 bases between them. The CDR3 runs 13 residues. The germline V gene encodes CDR1 MRHNA and CDR2 SNTAGT. The CDR3 here is CASSDGDTDTQYF. The CDR3 bases are TGTGCCAGCAGTGACGGGGACACAGATACGCAGTATTTT.

This chain uses TRBV18 with TRBJ2-7, with 10 positions matching TRBD1. The CDR3 totals 15 residues. Trimming cost V 1 base and J 8 bases; bases outside gene matches: 8. Germline assignment: CDR1 KGHSH and CDR2 LQKENI. CDR3 in amino acids: CASSPQSGQGIQQYF. The CDR3 DNA reads as TGTGCCAGCTCACCACAATCGGGACAGGGGATTCAGCAGTACTTC.

The J gene is TRBJ2-1, the V gene TRBV5-1, with 9 bases lining up with TRBD1. The germline CDR1 and CDR2 sequences are SGHRS and YFSETQ. With 4 bases clipped from V and 8 bases from J, the junction kept 10 bases outside the gene matches. The CDR3 covers 15 residues. For the CDR3, the DNA is TGCGCCAGCAGCAGAGGGGACAGGGTAGTTCATGAGCAGTTCTTC. The encoded protein is CASSRGDRVVHEQFF.

This chain joins TRBV7-9 and TRBJ2-1; TRBD1 matches at 7 bases. The CDR3 has 16 residues. CDR1 is SEHNR and CDR2 is FQNEAQ in the germline V gene (reference sequence). V gave up 7 bases and J gave up 0 bases; unmatched junction bases: 9. The CDR3 DNA is TGTGCCAGCACCCCAGGACGGGACAGCTCCTACAATGAGCAGTTCTTC. It is translated as CASTPGRDSSYNEQFF.